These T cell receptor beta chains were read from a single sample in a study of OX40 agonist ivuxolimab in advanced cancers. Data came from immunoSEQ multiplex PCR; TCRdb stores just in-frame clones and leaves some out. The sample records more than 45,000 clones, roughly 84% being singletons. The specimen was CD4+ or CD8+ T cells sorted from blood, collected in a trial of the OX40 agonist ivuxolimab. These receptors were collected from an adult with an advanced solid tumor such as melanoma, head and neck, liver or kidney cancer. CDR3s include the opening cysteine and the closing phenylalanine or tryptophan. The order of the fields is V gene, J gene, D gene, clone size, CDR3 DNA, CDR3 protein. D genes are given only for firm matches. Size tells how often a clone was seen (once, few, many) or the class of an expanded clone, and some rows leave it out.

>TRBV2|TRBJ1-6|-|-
TGTGCCAGCGCGGGGGTTGGCAATTCACCCCTCCACTTT
CASAGVGNSPLHF
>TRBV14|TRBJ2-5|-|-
TGTGCCAGCAGCCAAGCCGAGACCCAGTACTTC
CASSQAETQYF
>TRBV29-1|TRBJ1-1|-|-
TGCAGCGCCAACCCCCCAGGCGGGAAAACTGAAGCTTTCTTT
CSANPPGGKTEAFF
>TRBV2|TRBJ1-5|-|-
TGTGCCAGCAGCATTGGGAGGGCCCCGGGCGATCAGCCCCAGCATTTT
CASSIGRAPGDQPQHF
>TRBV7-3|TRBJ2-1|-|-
TGTGCCAGCAGTGTTAGATGGAGCTCCTACAATGAGCAGTTCTTC
CASSVRWSSYNEQFF
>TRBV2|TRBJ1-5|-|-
TGTGCCAGCCGGGTGGGCGGCAATCAGCCCCAGCATTTT
CASRVGGNQPQHF
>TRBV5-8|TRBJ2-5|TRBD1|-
TGTGCCAGCAGGCCAGGACAGGCGGCCGGAGAGACCCAGTACTTC
CASRPGQAAGETQYF
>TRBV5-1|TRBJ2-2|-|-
TGCGCCAGCAGCGTGGACACCGGGGAGCTGTTTTTT
CASSVDTGELFF
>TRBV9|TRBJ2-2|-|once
TGTGCCAGCAGCGTAGATACTTACACCGGGGAGCTGTTTTTT
CASSVDTYTGELFF
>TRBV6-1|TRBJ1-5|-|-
TGTGCCAGCTCAAGACTTCACGATCAGCCCCAGCATTTT
CASSRLHDQPQHF
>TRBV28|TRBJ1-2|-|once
TGTGCCAGCAGTTGGAACTGGGTTGGAGTGGTGAACTATGGCTACACCTTC
CASSWNWVGVVNYGYTF
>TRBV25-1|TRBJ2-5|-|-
TGTGCCAGCAGTGAAGGCAGGGGTTGGGAGACCCAGTACTTC
CASSEGRGWETQYF
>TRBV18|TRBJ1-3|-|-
TGTGCCAGCTCACCATATTTTCTGGACACCATATATTTT
CASSPYFLDTIYF
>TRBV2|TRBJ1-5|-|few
TGTGCCAGCAGCGCCTGGCGGGGGGTGCGCAATCAGCCCCAGCATTTT
CASSAWRGVRNQPQHF
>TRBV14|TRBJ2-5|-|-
TGTGCCAGCAGCCATCCGTGGGGGGTTCGGGAGACCCAGTACTTC
CASSHPWGVRETQYF
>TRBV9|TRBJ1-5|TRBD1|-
TGTGCCAGCAGAGGGACAGACAATCAGCCCCAGCATTTT
CASRGTDNQPQHF
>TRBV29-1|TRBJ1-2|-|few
TGCAGCGTTGGGGGAGGGCATGGCTACACCTTC
CSVGGGHGYTF
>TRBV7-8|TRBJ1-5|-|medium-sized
TGTGCCAGCAGCTTAGAGGGGTTCCAGCCCCAGCATTTT
CASSLEGFQPQHF
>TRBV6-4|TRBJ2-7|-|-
TGTGCCAGCAGCCGGGACATGAGCTCCTACGAGCAGTACTTC
CASSRDMSSYEQYF
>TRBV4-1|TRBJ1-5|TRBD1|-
TGCGCCAGCAGCCAAGCCGGACAGGGGGGCAATCAGCCCCAGCATTTT
CASSQAGQGGNQPQHF
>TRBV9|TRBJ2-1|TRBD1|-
TGTGCCAGCAGCGTCGTGGACAGGGCTGGCGGCGGGGAGCAGTTCTTC
CASSVVDRAGGGEQFF
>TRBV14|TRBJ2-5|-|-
TGTGCCAGCAGCCAAGTAAAGGGGATTGAGACCCAGTACTTC
CASSQVKGIETQYF
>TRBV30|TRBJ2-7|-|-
TGTGCCTGGAGACGAAGCTCCTACGAGCAGTACTTC
CAWRRSSYEQYF
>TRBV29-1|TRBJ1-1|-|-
TGCAGCTCCCGGAGGGGGACAACGAACACTGAAGCTTTCTTT
CSSRRGTTNTEAFF
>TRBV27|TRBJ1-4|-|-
TGTGCCAGCAGTTCCCCTCTGGGGGGGGAAAAACTGTTTTTT
CASSSPLGGEKLFF
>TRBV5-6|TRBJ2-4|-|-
TGTGCCAGCAGCTTGGGCCAACAGGGGAGGGGGATTCAGTACTTC
CASSLGQQGRGIQYF
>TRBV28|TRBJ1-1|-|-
TGTGCCAGCAGTCCCGGGAACACTGAAGCTTTCTTT
CASSPGNTEAFF
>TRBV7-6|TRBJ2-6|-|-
TGTGCCAGCAGCGCAGGGGACTCTGGGGCCAACGTCCTGACTTTC
CASSAGDSGANVLTF
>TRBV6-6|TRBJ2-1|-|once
TGTGCCAGCAACCTAGGGGGCAATGAGCAGTTCTTC
CASNLGGNEQFF
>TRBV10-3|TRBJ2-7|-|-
TGTGCCATCAGCTTGGACCACTCCTACGAGCAGTACTTC
CAISLDHSYEQYF
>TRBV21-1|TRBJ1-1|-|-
TGTGCCAGCAGCATCCTTGCAGGGGGAAGAACTGAAGCTTTCTTT
CASSILAGGRTEAFF
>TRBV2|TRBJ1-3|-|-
TGTGCCAGCCGTCCAGGGAAATCTGGAAACACCATATATTTT
CASRPGKSGNTIYF
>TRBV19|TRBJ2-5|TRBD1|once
TGTGCCAGTAGACCCCGGGACAGACCCCAAGAGACCCAGTACTTC
CASRPRDRPQETQYF
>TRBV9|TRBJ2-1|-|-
TGTGCCAGCACCTCCGGGACTGGCTACAATGAGCAGTTCTTC
CASTSGTGYNEQFF
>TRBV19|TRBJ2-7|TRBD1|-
TGTGCCAGTAGTATGGGACAGCTCCCTTTGGAGCAGTACTTC
CASSMGQLPLEQYF
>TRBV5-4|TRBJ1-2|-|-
TGTGCCAGCAGCTTGTTGCAGGGCAACTATGGCTGCACCTTC
CASSLLQGNYGCTF
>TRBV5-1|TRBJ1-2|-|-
TGCGCCAGCAGCTTGGCTTCAGGGTTCTATGGCTACACCTTC
CASSLASGFYGYTF
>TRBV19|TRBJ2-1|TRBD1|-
TGTGCCAGTACCGCCACGACAGGGGACTACAATGAGCAGTTCTTC
CASTATTGDYNEQFF
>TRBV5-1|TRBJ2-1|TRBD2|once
TGCGCCAGCAGCTCCCAGGGCGGGAGCCTTTCGAATGAGCAGTTCTTC
CASSSQGGSLSNEQFF
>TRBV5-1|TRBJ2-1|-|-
TGCGCCAGCAGCCTTGACTCAAGGGCCTACAATGAGCAGTTCTTC
CASSLDSRAYNEQFF
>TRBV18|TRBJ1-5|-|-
TGTGCCAGCTCACAACAGGTACAGGATCCCAATAGCAATCAGCCCCAGCATTTT
CASSQQVQDPNSNQPQHF
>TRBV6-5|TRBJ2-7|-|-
TGTGCCAGCAGTTACTCTGACGGACGCTCCTACGAGCAGTACTTC
CASSYSDGRSYEQYF
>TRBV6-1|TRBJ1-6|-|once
TGTGCCATCGCGAATAATTCACCCCTCCACTTT
CAIANNSPLHF
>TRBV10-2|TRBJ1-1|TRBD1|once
TGCGCCAGCAGTGAGTTCTGGGACAGGGTAGCTGAAGCTTTCTTT
CASSEFWDRVAEAFF
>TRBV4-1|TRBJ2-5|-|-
TGCGCCAGCAGCCCGTTCCCGATTGAGGGGACCCAGTACTTC
CASSPFPIEGTQYF
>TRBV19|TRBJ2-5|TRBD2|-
TGTGCCAGTAGTCCTCGGACTAGCGGTGGAGAGACCCAGTACTTC
CASSPRTSGGETQYF
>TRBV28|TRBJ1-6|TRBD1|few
TGTGCCAGCAGTTTAAGGGGACAGGGGGCCTCCTATAATTCACCCCTCCACTTT
CASSLRGQGASYNSPLHF
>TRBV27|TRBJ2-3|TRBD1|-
TGTGCCAGCAGTTTATTCGGGACAGGGGGGGGCGATACGCAGTATTTT
CASSLFGTGGGDTQYF
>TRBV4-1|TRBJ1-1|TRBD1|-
TGCGCCAGCAGCCACGGGACAGGGGGCGGGAGCACTGAAGCTTTCTTT
CASSHGTGGGSTEAFF
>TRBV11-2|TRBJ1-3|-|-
TGTGCCAGCAGCCTCTCTGGAAACACCATATATTTT
CASSLSGNTIYF
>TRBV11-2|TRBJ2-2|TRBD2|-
TGTGCCGGAGCGGGAGGGCCGACCGGGGAGCTGTTTTTT
CAGAGGPTGELFF
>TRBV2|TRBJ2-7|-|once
TGTGCCAGCAGTGAAGTTGCGGCCCGCTGGTACGAGCAGTACTTC
CASSEVAARWYEQYF
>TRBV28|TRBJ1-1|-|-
TGTGCCAGCAGTGCCGGACTGAACACTGAAGCTTTCTTT
CASSAGLNTEAFF
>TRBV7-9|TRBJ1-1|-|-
TGTGCCAGCAGCTTAGATCAGTTGTGGGTCGCGGTGGGTGGCACTGAAGCTTTCTTT
CASSLDQLWVAVGGTEAFF
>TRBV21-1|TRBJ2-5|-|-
TGTGCCAGCAGCAAAGGACGGGACAGGGGGAGAGAGACCCAGTACTTC
CASSKGRDRGRETQYF
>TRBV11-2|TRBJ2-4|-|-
TGTGCCAGCAGCTTGGGGTGGGGAGGCAAAAACATTCAGTACTTC
CASSLGWGGKNIQYF
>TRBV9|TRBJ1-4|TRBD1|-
TGTGCCAGCAGCGTATCCCGGGACAGGGGAACTAATGAAAAACTGTTTTTT
CASSVSRDRGTNEKLFF
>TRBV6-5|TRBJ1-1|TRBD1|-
TGTGCCAGCAGAGACGGGACAGGTTCCACTGAAGCTTTCTTT
CASRDGTGSTEAFF
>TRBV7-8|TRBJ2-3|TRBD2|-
TGTGCCAGCAGCCCGGGAGGAGATACGCAGTATTTT
CASSPGGDTQYF
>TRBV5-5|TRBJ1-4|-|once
TGTGCCAGCAGCCTCAGACAGGCCACAAGGGAAAAACTGTTTTTT
CASSLRQATREKLFF